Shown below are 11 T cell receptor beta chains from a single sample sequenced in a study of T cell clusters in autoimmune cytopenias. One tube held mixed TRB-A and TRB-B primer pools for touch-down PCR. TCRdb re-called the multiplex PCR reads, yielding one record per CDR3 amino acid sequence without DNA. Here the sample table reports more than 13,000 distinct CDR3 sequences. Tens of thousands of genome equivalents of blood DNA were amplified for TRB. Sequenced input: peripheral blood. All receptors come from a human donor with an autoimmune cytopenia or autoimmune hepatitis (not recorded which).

CDR3 sequence: CASSLDGSGASYEQYF. The chain combines TRBV5-6 with TRBJ2-7; the D call from TCRdb, TRBD2, cannot be confirmed without DNA. Germline values: CDR1 SGHDT, CDR2 YYEEEE. The CDR3 runs to 16 residues.

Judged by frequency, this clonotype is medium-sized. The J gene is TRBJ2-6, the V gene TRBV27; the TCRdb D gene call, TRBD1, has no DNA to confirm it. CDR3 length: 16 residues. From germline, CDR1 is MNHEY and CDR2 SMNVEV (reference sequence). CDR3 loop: CASSLYGGSGANVLTF.

The CDR3 loop is CASRGQGVEQYF. This chain uses TRBV12-3 or TRBV12-4 with TRBJ2-7; the D gene TCRdb calls, TRBD1, cannot be checked with no DNA. The CDR3 has 12 residues.

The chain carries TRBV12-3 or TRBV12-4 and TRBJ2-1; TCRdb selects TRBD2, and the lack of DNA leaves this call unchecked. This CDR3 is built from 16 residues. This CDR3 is CATHAPGLAEYNEQFF.

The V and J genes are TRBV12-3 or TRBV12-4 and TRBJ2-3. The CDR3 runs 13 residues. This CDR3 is CASSIFMGDTQYF.

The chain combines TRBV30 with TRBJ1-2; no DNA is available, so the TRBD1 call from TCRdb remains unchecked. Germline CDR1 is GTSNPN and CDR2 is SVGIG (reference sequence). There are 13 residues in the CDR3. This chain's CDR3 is CAWDETGSDGYTF.

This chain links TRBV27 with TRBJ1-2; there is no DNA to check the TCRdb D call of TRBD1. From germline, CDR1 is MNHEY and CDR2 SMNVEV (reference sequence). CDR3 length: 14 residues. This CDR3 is CASSRGGGDYGYTF.

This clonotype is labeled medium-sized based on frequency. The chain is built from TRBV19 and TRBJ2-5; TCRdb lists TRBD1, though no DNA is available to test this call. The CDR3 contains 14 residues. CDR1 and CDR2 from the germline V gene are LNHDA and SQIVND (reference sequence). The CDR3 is CASSPDRGLKTQYF.

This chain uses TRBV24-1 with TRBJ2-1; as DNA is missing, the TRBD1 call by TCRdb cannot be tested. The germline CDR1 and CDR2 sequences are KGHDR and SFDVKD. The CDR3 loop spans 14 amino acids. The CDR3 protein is CATSPRDRGHEQFF.

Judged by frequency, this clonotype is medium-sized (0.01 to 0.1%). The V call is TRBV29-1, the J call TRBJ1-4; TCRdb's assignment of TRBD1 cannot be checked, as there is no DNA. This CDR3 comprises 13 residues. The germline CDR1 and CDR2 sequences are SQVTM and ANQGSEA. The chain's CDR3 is CSVSTGRDEKLFF.

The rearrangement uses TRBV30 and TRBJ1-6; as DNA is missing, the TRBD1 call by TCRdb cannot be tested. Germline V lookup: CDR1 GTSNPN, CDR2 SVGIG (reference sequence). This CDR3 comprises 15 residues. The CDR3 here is CAWSVRRGESSPLHF.